This record concerns one T cell receptor beta chain sequence. The sample comes from a study of blood T cell repertoires in COVID-19. The overall study: Sample material is recorded as cDNA or gDNA derived from T cells, B-cell-depleted T cells, or PBMCs.

Only in-frame clones appear in the TCRdb table, and some are missing; sequencing was by immunoSEQ multiplex PCR. The sample carries about 82,000 clones, approximately 79% recorded once. Trimming cost V 5 bases and J 6 bases, with 14 bases left between them. Germline CDR1 reads SEHNR; CDR2 reads FQNEAQ (reference sequence). CDR3 length equals 14 residues. The chain is built from TRBV7-9 and TRBJ1-5, with a weak D call TRBD1 (6 bases). Sequencing was carried out using peripheral blood. This receptor was taken from a human donor with acute or convalescent COVID-19. The donor label of this sample is uncertain. The CDR3 sequence is CASSPQGSGQPQHF. The CDR3 DNA reads as TGTGCCAGCAGCCCACAGGGTTCAGGTCAGCCCCAGCATTTT.